The T cell receptor (beta chain) under discussion was sequenced for a study of OX40 agonist ivuxolimab in advanced cancers. TCRdb keeps only in-frame clones here, not all; method: immunoSEQ multiplex PCR. In the table there are 150,000 to 170,000 clones, 94% of which are singletons. The germline V gene has CDR1 SGHTA and CDR2 FQGNSA. Trimming shortened V by 2 bases and J by 5 bases, and 15 bases separated the two germline ends. The CDR3 is 15 amino acids. The specimen comprised CD4+ or CD8+ T cells sorted from blood, sampled in a trial of the OX40 agonist ivuxolimab. This chain joins TRBV7-2 and TRBJ2-5; D not resolved. This clonotype originated in an adult with an advanced solid tumor such as melanoma, head and neck, liver or kidney cancer. CDR3 amino acids: CASSLKFGGLETQYF. The DNA of the CDR3 is TGTGCCAGCAGCTTAAAGTTCGGCGGCCTGGAGACCCAGTACTTC.